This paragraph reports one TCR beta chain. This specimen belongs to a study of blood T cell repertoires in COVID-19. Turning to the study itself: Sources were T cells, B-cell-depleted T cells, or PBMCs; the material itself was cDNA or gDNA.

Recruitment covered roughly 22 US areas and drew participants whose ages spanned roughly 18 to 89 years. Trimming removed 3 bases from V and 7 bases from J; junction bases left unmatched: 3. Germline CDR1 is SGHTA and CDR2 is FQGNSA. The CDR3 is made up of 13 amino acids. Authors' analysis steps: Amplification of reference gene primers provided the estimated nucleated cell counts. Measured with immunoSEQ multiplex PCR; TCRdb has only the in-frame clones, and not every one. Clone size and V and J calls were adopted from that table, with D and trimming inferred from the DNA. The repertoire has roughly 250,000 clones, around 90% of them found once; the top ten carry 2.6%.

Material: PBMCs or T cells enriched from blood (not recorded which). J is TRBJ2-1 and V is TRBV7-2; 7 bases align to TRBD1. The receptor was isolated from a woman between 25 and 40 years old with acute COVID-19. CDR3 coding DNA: TGTGCCAGCAGCTTGTACAGGGGTAATGAGCAGTTCTTC. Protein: CASSLYRGNEQFF. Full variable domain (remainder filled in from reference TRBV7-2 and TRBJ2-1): GAGVSQSPSNKVTEKGKDVELRCDPISGHTALYWYRQSLGQGLEFLIYFQGNSAPDKSGLPSDRFSAERTGGSVSTLTIQRTQQEDSAVYLCASSLYRGNEQFFGPGTRLTVL.